The clone carrying this T cell receptor (beta chain) has just a few counts. The antigen remains unidentified. The time point was: newly diagnosed, previously untreated cHL patient sample. Comparison samples consisted of PBMCs from newly diagnosed, untreated classical Hodgkin lymphoma. CDR3 length: 13 amino acids. CDR1 and CDR2 from the germline V gene are LNHNV and YYDKDF (reference sequence). The germline V and J ends were trimmed by 2 bases and 4 bases, with 6 bases remaining between them. This sample is part of a study of PD-1 blockade in classical Hodgkin lymphoma. Study-wide results and caveats: Differences between repertoires have undefined causes, possibly disease activity or prior therapy. Reported baseline diversity: healthy donors highest, relapsed/refractory patients lowest.

Repertoires were generated with immunoSEQ multiplex PCR, while TCRdb's copy carries only in-frame clones and drops some. The table shows roughly 70,000 clones, with 93% occurring only once. The TCR sequence derives from a human donor with classical Hodgkin lymphoma. The sequenced sample was peripheral blood mononuclear cells (PBMCs). The chain uses TRBV15 and TRBJ1-5, with D possibly matching TRBD1 (5 bases). The CDR3 DNA sequence: TGTGCCACCAGCAGATACAGGAATCAGCCCCAGCATTTT. Translating gives CATSRYRNQPQHF. Together with reference TRBV15 and TRBJ1-5, the CDR3 gives the full variable domain: DAMVIQNPRYQVTQFGKPVTLSCSQTLNHNVMYWYQQKSSQAPKLLFHYYDKDFNNEADTPDNFQSRRPNTSFCFLDIRSPGLGDTAMYLCATSRYRNQPQHFGDGTRLSIL.